Detailed here is one TCR beta chain. At one end, the junction sequence differs from germline, possibly due to a read error. The data derive from a study of cytomegalovirus exposure and HLA in healthy donors. Study at large: An earlier analysis identified 100 million to 130 million unique TCR beta sequences in 150 million to 200 million T cells.

The PCR ran on 60 Vbeta and 13 Jbeta primers. Assay used: immunoSEQ multiplex PCR; TCRdb lists only in-frame clones, some missing. The sample consists of 72,000 or so clones, roughly 81% of them appearing once. CDR1 SQVTM and CDR2 ANQGSEA come from the germline V gene. The CDR3 has 11 amino acids. Sequencing used PBMCs. The chain uses TRBV29-1 and TRBJ1-2, with D perhaps TRBD1 (5 bases). This receptor was taken from a human donor in good health. In nucleotides, the CDR3 is TGCAGCGTGAAACGGGGGGATGGCTACCCCTTC. Its protein product is CSVKRGDGYPF.